Listed below are T cell receptor beta chains from one sample, sequenced in a study of cytomegalovirus exposure and HLA in healthy donors. Sequenced by immunoSEQ multiplex PCR; TCRdb stores in-frame clones only, minus some. The table records more than 200,000 clones, almost 80% of them present only once. Sequencing was performed on PBMCs. The receptors were sampled from a man younger than 30 in good health and CMV-seronegative. CDR3s include the opening cysteine and the closing phenylalanine or tryptophan. A D gene is named only where the DNA matches it firmly. A clone size is listed for some rows: how often the clone was seen (once, few, many), or a class if it is expanded.

D	size	V	J	CDR3	DNA
NA	NA	TRBV5-4	TRBJ2-5	CASSLLETQYF	TGTGCCAGCAGCTTGCTAGAGACCCAGTACTTC
NA	NA	TRBV7-2	TRBJ2-2	CASSLGENTGELFF	TGTGCCAGCAGCTTAGGAGAGAACACCGGGGAGCTGTTTTTT
NA	NA	TRBV21-1	TRBJ2-1	CASRQPREQFF	TGTGCCAGCAGGCAGCCGCGGGAGCAGTTCTTC
NA	NA	TRBV4-1	TRBJ1-4	CASSQERVTEHNEKLFF	TGCGCCAGCAGCCAAGAACGGGTCACGGAACATAATGAAAAACTGTTTTTT
TRBD1	NA	TRBV28	TRBJ2-5	CASSPTQGVETQYF	TGTGCCAGCAGTCCCACACAGGGGGTGGAGACCCAGTACTTC
NA	NA	TRBV2	TRBJ2-3	CASSVKVAIDTQYF	TGTGCCAGCAGTGTGAAGGTAGCGATAGATACGCAGTATTTT
NA	NA	TRBV30	TRBJ2-3	CAWTPRGLSTDTQYF	TGTGCCTGGACCCCTCGAGGTCTTAGCACAGATACGCAGTATTTT
TRBD1	NA	TRBV9	TRBJ1-2	CASSSRGTGSDYGYTF	TGTGCCAGCAGCTCTCGCGGGACAGGAAGTGACTATGGCTACACCTTC
TRBD1	NA	TRBV9	TRBJ1-2	CASSAPPGQITDYGYTF	TGTGCCAGCAGCGCCCCCCCGGGACAGATTACAGACTATGGCTACACCTTC
TRBD1	NA	TRBV29-1	TRBJ2-7	CSVVWATGDNEQYF	TGCAGCGTTGTTTGGGCCACAGGGGACAACGAGCAGTACTTC
TRBD1	NA	TRBV9	TRBJ1-5	CASSQGQASNQPQHF	TGTGCCAGCAGCCAGGGACAGGCTAGCAATCAGCCCCAGCATTTT
NA	NA	TRBV9	TRBJ2-6	CASSVAISGANVLTF	TGTGCCAGCAGCGTAGCTATCTCTGGGGCCAACGTCCTGACTTTC
TRBD1	NA	TRBV5-4	TRBJ1-4	CASSSSITGANNEKLFF	TGTGCCAGCAGCTCAAGCATCACAGGGGCTAATAATGAAAAACTGTTTTTT
TRBD2	NA	TRBV15	TRBJ2-1	CATSSPGLAEYNEQFF	TGTGCCACCAGCAGCCCCGGGCTAGCGGAGTACAATGAGCAGTTCTTC
NA	NA	TRBV4-2	TRBJ2-7	CASSQDVRAGATYEQYF	TGTGCCAGCAGCCAAGATGTGAGGGCAGGGGCCACCTACGAGCAGTACTTC
TRBD2	few	TRBV5-6	TRBJ2-1	CASSFGAGGMNEQFF	TGTGCCAGCAGCTTTGGTGCGGGGGGGATGAATGAGCAGTTCTTC
TRBD2	NA	TRBV4-3	TRBJ2-1	CASSQGVSGSYNEQFF	TGCGCCAGCAGCCAAGGGGTCAGCGGGAGCTACAATGAGCAGTTCTTC
TRBD1	NA	TRBV7-9	TRBJ1-4	CASSPGQVNEKLFF	TGTGCCAGCAGCCCCGGACAGGTTAATGAAAAACTGTTTTTT
NA	NA	TRBV7-6	TRBJ1-1	CASSPGQGGFVEAFF	TGTGCCAGCAGCCCGGGCCAGGGTGGTTTCGTTGAAGCTTTCTTT
NA	NA	TRBV9	TRBJ2-6	CASRLGFSGANVLTF	TGTGCCAGCAGACTAGGTTTTTCGGGGGCCAACGTCCTGACTTTC
NA	NA	TRBV19	TRBJ2-1	CASSRALDGAYNEQFF	TGTGCCAGTAGTAGGGCGCTAGACGGGGCCTACAATGAGCAGTTCTTC
TRBD2	few	TRBV4-3	TRBJ2-2	CASSQVGGGSGRSASTGELFF	TGCGCCAGCAGCCAAGTGGGGGGGGGTAGCGGGAGGAGTGCGAGCACCGGGGAGCTGTTTTTT
NA	NA	TRBV4-3	TRBJ1-1	CASSPRTANTEAFF	TGCGCCAGCAGCCCTAGGACAGCGAACACTGAAGCTTTCTTT
NA	NA	TRBV19	TRBJ2-7	CASSIGSSVYEQYF	TGTGCCAGTAGTATAGGCTCCAGTGTCTACGAGCAGTACTTC
TRBD2	NA	TRBV28	TRBJ2-7	CASNHFLPLAGGSHRSSYEQYF	TGTGCCAGCAACCATTTTTTACCCCTTGCGGGAGGGTCGCACAGGAGCTCCTACGAGCAGTACTTC
TRBD1	NA	TRBV30	TRBJ1-4	CAWSVGTGVNEKLFF	TGTGCCTGGAGTGTCGGGACAGGAGTTAATGAAAAACTGTTTTTT
TRBD1	NA	TRBV6-6	TRBJ1-6	CASSSIDRGRNSPLHF	TGTGCCAGCAGTTCCATCGACAGGGGGCGTAATTCACCCCTCCACTTT
TRBD1	NA	TRBV29-1	TRBJ2-2	CSVEDRGQGGGELFF	TGCAGCGTTGAAGATAGGGGACAGGGCGGCGGGGAGCTGTTTTTT
TRBD1	NA	TRBV7-3	TRBJ1-3	CASSWTGKTGNTIYF	TGTGCCAGCAGCTGGACAGGTAAGACTGGAAACACCATATATTTT
TRBD1	NA	TRBV28	TRBJ1-1	CASSWDRFTEAFF	TGTGCCAGCAGCTGGGACAGGTTCACTGAAGCTTTCTTT
TRBD1	NA	TRBV2	TRBJ1-2	CASSSGQNYGYTF	TGTGCCAGCAGTTCGGGACAGAACTATGGCTACACCTTC
TRBD1	NA	TRBV13	TRBJ1-2	CASSSERDRLNYGYTF	TGTGCCAGCAGCTCCGAGAGGGACAGGCTTAACTATGGCTACACCTTC
NA	NA	TRBV28	TRBJ1-5	CASSHGGSNQPQHF	TGTGCCAGCAGCCACGGAGGAAGCAATCAGCCCCAGCATTTT
NA	NA	TRBV27	TRBJ1-6	CASSLGAGGTNSPLHF	TGTGCCAGCAGTTTAGGAGCTGGTGGCACCAATTCACCCCTCCACTTT
NA	NA	TRBV11-2	TRBJ2-3	CASSSRARDPSTDTQYF	TGTGCCAGCAGCTCAAGGGCGAGGGATCCTAGCACAGATACGCAGTATTTT
TRBD1	NA	TRBV9	TRBJ2-3	CASSGQGEGTDTQYF	TGTGCCAGCAGCGGACAGGGGGAAGGCACAGATACGCAGTATTTT
NA	NA	TRBV11-3	TRBJ1-1	CASSSNGGRTEAFF	TGTGCCAGCAGCTCAAACGGGGGGCGGACTGAAGCTTTCTTT
NA	NA	TRBV7-9	TRBJ2-1	CASSHPDGSVNNEQFF	TGTGCCAGCAGCCACCCGGATGGTAGCGTTAACAATGAGCAGTTCTTC
TRBD1	few	TRBV7-9	TRBJ1-6	CASSLRTGQSDSPLHF	TGTGCCAGCAGCCTTAGGACGGGACAGAGCGATTCACCCCTCCACTTT
TRBD1	NA	TRBV7-2	TRBJ2-7	CASSPGQGAGLKQYF	TGTGCCAGCAGCCCGGGACAGGGGGCTGGCCTGAAGCAGTACTTC
NA	NA	TRBV11-2	TRBJ2-7	CASRGLIPSYEQYF	TGTGCCAGCAGAGGACTTATCCCCTCCTACGAGCAGTACTTC
NA	NA	TRBV5-5	TRBJ1-1	CASSLFQVVAFF	TGTGCCAGCAGCTTGTTCCAGGTCGTTGCTTTCTTT
TRBD1	NA	TRBV19	TRBJ1-2	CASSPPGTGGSYGYTF	TGTGCCAGTAGCCCCCCCGGGACAGGGGGGAGTTATGGCTACACCTTC
NA	few	TRBV10-3	TRBJ1-1	CAISESQVAEAFF	TGTGCCATCAGTGAGTCCCAGGTGGCTGAAGCTTTCTTT
TRBD2	once	TRBV6-6	TRBJ2-1	CASGAGTSANEQFF	TGTGCCAGCGGCGCCGGGACTAGTGCAAATGAGCAGTTCTTC
TRBD1	NA	TRBV6-4	TRBJ1-2	CASSRQDRAYGYTF	TGTGCCAGCAGCCGCCAGGACAGGGCCTATGGCTACACCTTC
TRBD2	once	TRBV7-4	TRBJ2-1	CASSFSSGIYNEQFF	TGTGCCAGCAGCTTCTCGAGCGGGATCTACAATGAGCAGTTCTTC
TRBD1	NA	TRBV9	TRBJ2-1	CASSVLGTGSDEQFF	TGTGCCAGCAGCGTTTTAGGGACAGGGTCCGATGAGCAGTTCTTC